This T cell receptor beta chain was found in a study of blood T cell repertoires in COVID-19. Sequenced by immunoSEQ multiplex PCR; TCRdb stores in-frame clones only, minus some. The sample lists approximately 190,000 clones, roughly 90% occurring once. CDR1 PRHDT and CDR2 FYEKMQ come from the germline V gene (reference sequence). Trimming removed 3 bases at V and 4 bases at J, with 9 bases between. This CDR3 region has 14 residues. The TCR was taken from a woman between 35 and 50 years old who had recovered from COVID-19. Input material: peripheral blood. The genes are TRBV13 and TRBJ1-4; no clear D gene. The CDR3 DNA is TGTGCCAGCAGCTTCAAGCTCGGTAATGAAAAACTGTTTTTT. The encoded protein is CASSFKLGNEKLFF.